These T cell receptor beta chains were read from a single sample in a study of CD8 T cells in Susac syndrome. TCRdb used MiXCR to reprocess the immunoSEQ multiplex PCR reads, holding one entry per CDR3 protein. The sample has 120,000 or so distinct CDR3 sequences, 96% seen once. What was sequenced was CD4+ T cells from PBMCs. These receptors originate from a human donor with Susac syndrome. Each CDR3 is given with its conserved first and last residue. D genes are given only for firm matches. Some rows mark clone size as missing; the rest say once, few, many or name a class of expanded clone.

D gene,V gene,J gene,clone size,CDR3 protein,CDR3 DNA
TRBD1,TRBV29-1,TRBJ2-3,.,CSVPTGGAGYTQYF,TGCAGCGTGCCGACAGGGGGCGCAGGGTATACGCAGTATTTT
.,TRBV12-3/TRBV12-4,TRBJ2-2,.,CASGGRNTGELFF,TGTGCCAGCGGGGGCCGGAACACCGGGGAGCTGTTTTTT
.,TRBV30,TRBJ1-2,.,CAWSYGRGDYGYTF,TGTGCCTGGAGTTATGGCAGGGGCGACTATGGCTACACCTTC
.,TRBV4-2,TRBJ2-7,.,CASSQDWLGYEQYF,TGTGCCAGCAGCCAAGATTGGCTAGGTTACGAGCAGTACTTC
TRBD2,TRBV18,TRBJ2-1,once,CASSLAGVGYNEQFF,TGTGCCAGCTCACTAGCGGGAGTAGGGTACAATGAGCAGTTCTTC
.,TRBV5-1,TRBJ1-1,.,CASSLGFAEAFF,TGCGCCAGCAGCTTGGGGTTCGCTGAAGCTTTCTTT
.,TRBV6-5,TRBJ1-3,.,CASSTRASSGNTIYF,TGTGCCAGCAGCACCAGGGCGAGCTCTGGAAACACCATATATTTT
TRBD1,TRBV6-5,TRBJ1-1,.,CASSRQGMDTEAFF,TGTGCCAGCAGTCGACAGGGGATGGACACTGAAGCTTTCTTT
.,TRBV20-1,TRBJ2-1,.,CSAHPLGGSYNEQFF,TGCAGTGCCCACCCCCTTGGGGGCTCCTACAATGAGCAGTTCTTC
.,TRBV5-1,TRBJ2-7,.,CASSSSRSYEQYF,TGCGCCAGCAGTTCAAGCAGGTCCTACGAGCAGTACTTC
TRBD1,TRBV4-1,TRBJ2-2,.,CASQAGTGAGELFF,TGCGCCAGCCAGGCGGGGACAGGGGCCGGGGAGCTGTTTTTT
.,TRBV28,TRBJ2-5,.,CASNGGWTQYF,TGTGCCAGCAATGGGGGCTGGACCCAGTACTTC
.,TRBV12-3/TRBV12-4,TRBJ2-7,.,CASSLGPRAEQYF,TGTGCCAGCAGTTTAGGACCCCGGGCCGAGCAGTACTTC
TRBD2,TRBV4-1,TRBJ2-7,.,CASSQEISSGRVEQYF,TGCGCCAGCAGCCAAGAGATTTCTAGCGGGAGGGTCGAGCAGTACTTC
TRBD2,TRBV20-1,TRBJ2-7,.,CSATRGGSYEQYF,TGCAGTGCCACCCGCGGGGGTAGCTACGAGCAGTACTTC
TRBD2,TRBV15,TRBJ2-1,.,CATSPGGPYNEQFF,TGTGCCACCAGCCCGGGAGGACCCTACAATGAGCAGTTCTTC
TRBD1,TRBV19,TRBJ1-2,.,CASSRLGQGYYGYTF,TGTGCCAGTAGTAGGCTGGGACAGGGTTACTATGGCTACACCTTC
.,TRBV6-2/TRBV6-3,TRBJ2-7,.,CASSTYYEQYF,TGTGCCAGCAGTACCTACTACGAGCAGTACTTC
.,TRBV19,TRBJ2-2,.,CASAYSAVVSGELFF,TGTGCCAGTGCTTACTCTGCGGTAGTCTCCGGGGAGCTGTTTTTT
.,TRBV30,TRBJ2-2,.,CAWSAKLGGELFF,TGTGCCTGGAGTGCTAAACTTGGCGGGGAGCTGTTTTTT
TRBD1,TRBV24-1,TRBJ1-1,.,CATSQGQGETEAFF,TGTGCCACCAGTCAGGGACAGGGAGAGACTGAAGCTTTCTTT
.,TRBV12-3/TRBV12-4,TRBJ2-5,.,CASSREGQPETQYF,TGTGCCAGCAGTCGAGAGGGGCAACCAGAGACCCAGTACTTC
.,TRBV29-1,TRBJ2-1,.,CSVGFKVSPNEQFF,TGCAGCGTTGGATTCAAGGTCAGCCCCAATGAGCAGTTCTTC
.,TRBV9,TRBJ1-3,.,CASSTGFGNTIYF,TGTGCCAGCAGCACCGGGTTTGGAAACACCATATATTTT
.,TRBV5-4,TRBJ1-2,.,CASSRNTNYGYTF,TGTGCCAGCAGCCGAAACACTAACTATGGCTACACCTTC
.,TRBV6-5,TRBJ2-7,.,CASSKGPDRTEQYF,TGTGCCAGCAGCAAGGGACCAGATAGGACCGAGCAGTACTTC
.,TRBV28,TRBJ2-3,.,CASSFDTQYF,TGTGCCAGCAGTTTTGATACGCAGTATTTT
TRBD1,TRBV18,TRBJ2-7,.,CASSPPRGPYEQYF,TGTGCCAGCTCACCACCCAGGGGGCCATACGAGCAGTACTTC
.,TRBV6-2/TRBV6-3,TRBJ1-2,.,CASSPGHSKGNGYTF,TGTGCCAGTTCACCGGGACACTCCAAAGGGAATGGCTACACCTTC
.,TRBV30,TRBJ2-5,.,CACLGGFGQTQYF,TGTGCCTGCTTGGGGGGATTTGGTCAGACCCAGTACTTC
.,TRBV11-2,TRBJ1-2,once,CASSSSDRVYGYTF,TGTGCCAGCAGCTCCTCGGACCGAGTTTATGGCTACACCTTC
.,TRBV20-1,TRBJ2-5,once,CSASRVGRSQETQYF,TGCAGTGCTAGTAGGGTGGGCCGTTCCCAAGAGACCCAGTACTTC
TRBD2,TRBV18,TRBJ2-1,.,CASSPGLAGVGNEQFF,TGTGCCAGCTCACCGGGACTAGCGGGAGTAGGAAATGAGCAGTTCTTC
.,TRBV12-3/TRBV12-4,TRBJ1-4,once,CASSPRGSNEKLFF,TGTGCCAGCTCTCCCCGGGGCTCTAATGAAAAACTGTTTTTT
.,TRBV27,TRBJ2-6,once,CASSLMGGNVLTF,TGTGCCAGCAGTTTAATGGGCGGCAACGTCCTGACTTTC
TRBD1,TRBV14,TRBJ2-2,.,CASSFRQGTGELFF,TGTGCCAGCAGCTTTCGACAGGGCACCGGGGAGCTGTTTTTT
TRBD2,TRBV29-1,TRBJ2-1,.,CSVGLANEQFF,TGCAGCGTCGGACTAGCGAATGAGCAGTTCTTC
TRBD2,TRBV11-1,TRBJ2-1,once,CASSQGTSGLNEQFF,TGTGCCAGCAGCCAAGGGACTAGCGGGCTGAATGAGCAGTTCTTC
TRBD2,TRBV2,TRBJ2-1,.,CASRTRVRTSGYNEQFF,TGTGCCAGCAGAACAAGGGTACGGACTAGCGGATACAATGAGCAGTTCTTC
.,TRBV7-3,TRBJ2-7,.,CASSLNPGTYEQYF,TGTGCCAGCAGCTTAAATCCTGGGACGTACGAGCAGTACTTC
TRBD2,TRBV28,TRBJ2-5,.,CASSLIAGGNQETQYF,TGTGCCAGCAGTCTTATAGCGGGAGGTAATCAAGAGACCCAGTACTTC
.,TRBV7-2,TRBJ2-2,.,CASSLASNTGELFF,TGTGCCAGCAGCTTAGCCTCGAACACCGGGGAGCTGTTTTTT
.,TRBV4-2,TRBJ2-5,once,CASSQDPWSPETQYF,TGTGCCAGCAGCCAAGACCCGTGGAGTCCAGAGACCCAGTACTTC
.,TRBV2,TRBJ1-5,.,CASRETGSEGGPQHF,TGTGCCAGCAGGGAGACAGGATCTGAGGGGGGGCCCCAGCATTTT
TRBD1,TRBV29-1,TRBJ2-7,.,CSVLETGAGEQYF,TGCAGCGTTTTAGAGACAGGGGCCGGCGAGCAGTACTTC
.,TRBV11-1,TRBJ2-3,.,CASSPAPGSDTQYF,TGTGCCAGCAGCCCGGCCCCCGGATCAGATACGCAGTATTTT
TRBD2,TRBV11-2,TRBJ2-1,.,CASSPLGGSYNEQFF,TGTGCCAGCAGCCCCTTGGGGGGGTCCTACAATGAGCAGTTCTTC
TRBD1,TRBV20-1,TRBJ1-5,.,CSALSTGAKPQHF,TGCAGTGCTCTCTCGACAGGGGCCAAGCCCCAGCATTTT
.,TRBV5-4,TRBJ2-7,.,CASSLAGAGAYEQYF,TGTGCCAGCAGCTTGGCCGGTGCAGGGGCCTACGAGCAGTACTTC
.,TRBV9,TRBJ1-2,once,CASSALGGGYTF,TGTGCCAGCAGCGCACTAGGGGGAGGCTACACCTTC
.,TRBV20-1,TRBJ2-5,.,CSVYRGGGEKTQYF,TGCAGTGTGTACCGGGGAGGGGGAGAGAAGACCCAGTACTTC
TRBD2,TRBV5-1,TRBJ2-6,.,CASSLGTSGSGANVLTF,TGCGCCAGCAGCTTAGGAACTAGCGGGAGTGGGGCCAACGTCCTGACTTTC
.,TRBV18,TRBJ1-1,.,CASSPGLNTEAFF,TGTGCCAGCTCACCCGGCCTGAACACTGAAGCTTTCTTT